The TCR beta chain described here comes from a study of OX40 agonist ivuxolimab in advanced cancers. On the study more broadly: Hepatocellular carcinoma, melanoma, renal cell or head and neck cancer occurred in dose-escalation patients. Findings and caveats of the study: Compared with CD4+, CD8+ T cells on average had more expanded clones. A proportion of nonresponders additionally exhibited low normalized T-cell clonal expansion. With doses of 0.1 to 3.0 mg/kg, CD4+ and CD8+ blood T cells had undergone clonal expansion by week 6.

The CDR3 totals 14 residues. With 5 bases clipped from V and 6 bases from J, the junction kept 9 bases outside the gene matches. Germline V gene data show CDR1 as MDHEN and CDR2 as SYDVKM. Concerning this clone itself: The antigen is undetermined.

Clones were sequenced by immunoSEQ multiplex PCR, and TCRdb holds only the in-frame ones, with some missing. The profile shows some 57,000 clones, 86% of them singletons. The chain links TRBV28 to TRBJ2-7; 8 positions agree with TRBD2. The sequence came from an adult with an advanced solid tumor such as melanoma, head and neck, liver or kidney cancer. Sequencing was performed on CD4+ or CD8+ T cells sorted from blood, taken in a trial of the OX40 agonist ivuxolimab. The CDR3 coding sequence is TGTGCCAGCAGTGGCCCGGGACTAGGGGTCGAGCAGTACTTC. Translating gives CASSGPGLGVEQYF.